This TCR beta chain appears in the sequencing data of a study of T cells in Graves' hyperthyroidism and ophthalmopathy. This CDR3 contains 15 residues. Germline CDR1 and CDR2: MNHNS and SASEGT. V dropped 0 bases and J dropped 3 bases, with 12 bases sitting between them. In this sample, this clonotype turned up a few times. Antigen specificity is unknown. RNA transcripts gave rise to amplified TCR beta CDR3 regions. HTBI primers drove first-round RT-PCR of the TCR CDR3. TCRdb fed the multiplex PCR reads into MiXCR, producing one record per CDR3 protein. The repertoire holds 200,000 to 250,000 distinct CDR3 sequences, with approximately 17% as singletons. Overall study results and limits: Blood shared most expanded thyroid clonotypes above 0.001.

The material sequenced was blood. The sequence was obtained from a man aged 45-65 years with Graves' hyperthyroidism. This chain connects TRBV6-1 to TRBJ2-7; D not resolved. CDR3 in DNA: TGTGCCAGCAGTGAAGCGCGTCTCCTAATCTACGAGCAGTACTTC. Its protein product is CASSEARLLIYEQYF.